One sample yielded the 5 T cell receptor beta chains listed below, sequenced in a study of neurological immune-mediated disorders. A single record per CDR3 protein comes from TCRdb applying MiXCR to the 5' RACE reads. The table records just over 95,000 distinct CDR3 sequences, 3% to 4% of them present only once. Sequenced sample: PBMCs. The receptor source for this set is a woman under 30 with multiple sclerosis.

This clonotype has at least ten counts. The chain links TRBV24-1 to TRBJ2-1; D is unresolved. The CDR3 is 14 residues long. V lost 4 bases and J lost 5, with 11 bases in between. Germline CDR1 KGHDR, CDR2 SFDVKD. In DNA, the CDR3 is TGTGCCACCAGTGACCTTACACCCAACAATGAGCAGTTCTTC. Translation gives CATSDLTPNNEQFF.

This clonotype came up many times. The V gene is TRBV6-4, the J gene TRBJ1-4, with D unclear. Between the trimmed V and J ends, which lost 5 bases and 2 bases, there was a span of 18 bases. The CDR3 runs to 17 residues. Germline V gives CDR1 MRHNA, CDR2 SNTAGT. CDR3 DNA: TGTGCCAGCAGTCCCCGGGAGGTGGGGATCACTAATGAAAAACTGTTTTTT. This gives the protein CASSPREVGITNEKLFF.

This clonotype was found many times. The chain has TRBV7-8 and TRBJ1-2; maybe TRBD1 (6 bases). CDR1 SGHVS and CDR2 FQNEAQ come from the germline V gene. This CDR3 has 13 amino acids. V was cut by 5 bases and J by 4 bases, with 11 bases left in between. CDR3 DNA sequence: TGTGCCAGCAGCCAAGGGGGGATCTATGGCTACACCTTC. It encodes CASSQGGIYGYTF.

This clonotype came up many times. The chain couples TRBV25-1 to TRBJ1-1; D gene ambiguous. From germline, CDR1 is MGHDK and CDR2 SYGVNS. The CDR3 consists of 14 residues. Deletions cut 3 bases from V and 1 base from J, with 9 bases between. The chain's CDR3 is CASSDLFQNTEAFF. CDR3 DNA: TGTGCCAGCAGTGACCTCTTCCAGAACACTGAAGCTTTCTTT.

This clonotype was detected many times. The V gene is TRBV10-3, the J gene TRBJ2-5, with 9 bases lining up with TRBD1. This CDR3 region has 14 residues. Germline CDR1 reads ENHRY; CDR2 reads SYGVKD. J lost 7 bases, V lost 9 bases, and 12 bases had no gene match. The CDR3 protein is CAINDGTGLRTQYF. The CDR3, as DNA: TGTGCCATTAATGACGGGACAGGGTTAAGGACCCAGTACTTC.